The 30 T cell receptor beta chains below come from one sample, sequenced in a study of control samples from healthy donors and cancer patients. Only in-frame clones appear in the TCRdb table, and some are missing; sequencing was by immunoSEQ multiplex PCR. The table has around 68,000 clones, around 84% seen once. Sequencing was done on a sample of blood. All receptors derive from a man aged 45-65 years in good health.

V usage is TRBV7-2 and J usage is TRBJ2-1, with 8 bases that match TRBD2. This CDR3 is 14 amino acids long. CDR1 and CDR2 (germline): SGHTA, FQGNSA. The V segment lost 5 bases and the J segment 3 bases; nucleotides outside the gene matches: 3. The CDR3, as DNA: TGTGCCAGCAGCCGTAGCGGGAACTACAATGAGCAGTTCTTC. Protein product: CASSRSGNYNEQFF.

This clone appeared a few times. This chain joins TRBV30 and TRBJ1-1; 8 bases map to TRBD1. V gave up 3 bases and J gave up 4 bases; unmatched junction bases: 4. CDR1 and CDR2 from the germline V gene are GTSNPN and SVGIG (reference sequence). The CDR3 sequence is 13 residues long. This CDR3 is CAWRRDRPTEAFF. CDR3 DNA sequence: TGTGCCTGGAGAAGGGACAGGCCCACTGAAGCTTTCTTT.

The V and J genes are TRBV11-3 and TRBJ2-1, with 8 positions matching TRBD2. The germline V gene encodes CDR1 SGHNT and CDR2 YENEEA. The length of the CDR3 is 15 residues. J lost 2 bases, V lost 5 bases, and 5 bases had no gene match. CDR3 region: CASSREGTTYNEQFF. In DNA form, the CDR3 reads TGTGCCAGCAGCCGGGAGGGTACGACCTACAATGAGCAGTTCTTC. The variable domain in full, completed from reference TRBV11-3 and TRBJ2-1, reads EAGVVQSPRYKIIEKKQPVAFWCNPISGHNTLYWYLQNLGQGPELLIRYENEEAVDDSQLPKDRFSAERLKGVDSTLKIQPAELGDSAVYLCASSREGTTYNEQFFGPGTRLTVL.

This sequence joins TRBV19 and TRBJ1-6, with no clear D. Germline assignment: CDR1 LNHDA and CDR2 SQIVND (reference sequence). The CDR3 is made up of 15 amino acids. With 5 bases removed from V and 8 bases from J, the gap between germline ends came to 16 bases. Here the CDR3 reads CASSPSRAGDSPLHF. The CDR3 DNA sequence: TGTGCCAGTAGTCCCTCCCGGGCCGGGGATTCACCCCTCCACTTT.

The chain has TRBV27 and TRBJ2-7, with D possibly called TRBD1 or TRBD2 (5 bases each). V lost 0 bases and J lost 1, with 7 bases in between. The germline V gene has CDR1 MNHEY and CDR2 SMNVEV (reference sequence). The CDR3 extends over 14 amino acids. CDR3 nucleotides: TGTGCCAGCAGTTTATCGAGGGGTTCCTACGAGCAGTACTTC. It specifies CASSLSRGSYEQYF.

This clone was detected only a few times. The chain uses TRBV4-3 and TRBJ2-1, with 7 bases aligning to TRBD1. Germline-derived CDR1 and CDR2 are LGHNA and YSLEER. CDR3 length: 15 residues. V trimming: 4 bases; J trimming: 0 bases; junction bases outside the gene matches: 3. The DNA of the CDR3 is TGCGCCAGCAGCCCGGACAGGAGCTCCTACAATGAGCAGTTCTTC. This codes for CASSPDRSSYNEQFF.

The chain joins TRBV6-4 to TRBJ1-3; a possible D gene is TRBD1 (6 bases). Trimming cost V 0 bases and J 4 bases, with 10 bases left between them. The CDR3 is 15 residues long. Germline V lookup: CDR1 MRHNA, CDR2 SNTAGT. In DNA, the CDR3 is TGTGCCAGCAGTGACTCACCAGGGGAGGGAAACACCATATATTTT. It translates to CASSDSPGEGNTIYF.

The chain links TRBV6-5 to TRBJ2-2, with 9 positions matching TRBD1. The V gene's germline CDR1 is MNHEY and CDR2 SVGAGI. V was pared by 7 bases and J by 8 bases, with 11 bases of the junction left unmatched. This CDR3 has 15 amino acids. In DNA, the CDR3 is TGTGCCAGCACCAAGGGGACAGGGAGGGATGGGGAGCTGTTTTTT. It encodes CASTKGTGRDGELFF.

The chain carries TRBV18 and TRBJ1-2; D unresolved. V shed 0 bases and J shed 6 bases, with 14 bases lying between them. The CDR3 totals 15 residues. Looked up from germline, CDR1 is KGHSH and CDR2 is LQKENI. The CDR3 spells CASSPPSGRVDGYTF. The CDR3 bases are TGTGCCAGCTCACCACCTTCGGGGAGGGTAGATGGCTACACCTTC.

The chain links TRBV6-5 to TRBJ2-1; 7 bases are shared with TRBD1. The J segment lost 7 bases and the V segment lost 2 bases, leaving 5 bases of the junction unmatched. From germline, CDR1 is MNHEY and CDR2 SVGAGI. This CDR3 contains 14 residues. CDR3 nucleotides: TGTGCCAGCAGTTACCACAGGGGCAGGAATGAGCAGTTCTTC. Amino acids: CASSYHRGRNEQFF.

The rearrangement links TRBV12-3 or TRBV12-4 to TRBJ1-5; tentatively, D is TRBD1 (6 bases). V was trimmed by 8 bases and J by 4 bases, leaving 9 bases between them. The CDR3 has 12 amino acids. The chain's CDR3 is CASATGNQPQHF. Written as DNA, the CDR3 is TGTGCCAGCGCTACAGGGAATCAGCCCCAGCATTTT.

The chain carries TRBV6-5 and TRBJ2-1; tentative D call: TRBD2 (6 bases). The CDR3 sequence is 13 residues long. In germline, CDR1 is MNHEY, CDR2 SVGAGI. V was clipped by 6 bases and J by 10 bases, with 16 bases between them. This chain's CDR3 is CASRKGRDYEQFF. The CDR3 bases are TGTGCCAGCAGAAAGGGGCGGGATTACGAGCAGTTCTTC.

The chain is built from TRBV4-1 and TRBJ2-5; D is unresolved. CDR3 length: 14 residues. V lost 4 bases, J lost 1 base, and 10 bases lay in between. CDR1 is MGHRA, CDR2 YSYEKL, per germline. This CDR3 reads CASSPGLPQETQYF. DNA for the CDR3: TGCGCCAGCAGCCCCGGATTGCCCCAAGAGACCCAGTACTTC.

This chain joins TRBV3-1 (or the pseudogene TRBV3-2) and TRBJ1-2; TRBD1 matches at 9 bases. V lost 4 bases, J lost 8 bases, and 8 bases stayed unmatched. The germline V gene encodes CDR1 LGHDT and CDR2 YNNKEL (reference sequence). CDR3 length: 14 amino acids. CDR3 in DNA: TGTGCCAGCAGCCGGGAAGGACAGGGGCAGGGCTACACCTTC. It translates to CASSREGQGQGYTF.

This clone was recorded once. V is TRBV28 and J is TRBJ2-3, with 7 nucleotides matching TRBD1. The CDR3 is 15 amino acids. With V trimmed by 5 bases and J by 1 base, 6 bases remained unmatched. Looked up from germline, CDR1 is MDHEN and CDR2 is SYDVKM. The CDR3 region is CASSPTGTGTDTQYF. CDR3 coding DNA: TGTGCCAGCAGTCCTACCGGGACAGGCACAGATACGCAGTATTTT.

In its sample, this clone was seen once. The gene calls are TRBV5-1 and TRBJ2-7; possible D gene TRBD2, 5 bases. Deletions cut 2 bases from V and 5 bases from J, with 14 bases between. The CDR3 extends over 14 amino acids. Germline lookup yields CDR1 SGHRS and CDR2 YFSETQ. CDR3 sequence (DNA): TGCGCCAGCAGCTTTCCGGACTTCCTGGACGAGCAGTACTTC. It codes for CASSFPDFLDEQYF.

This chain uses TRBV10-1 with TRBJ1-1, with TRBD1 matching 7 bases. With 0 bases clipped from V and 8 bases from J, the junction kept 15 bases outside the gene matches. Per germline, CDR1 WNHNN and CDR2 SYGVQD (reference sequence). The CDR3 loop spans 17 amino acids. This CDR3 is CASSESTRTGDLEEAFF. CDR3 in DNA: TGCGCCAGCAGTGAGTCGACCAGGACAGGAGACCTCGAGGAAGCTTTCTTT.

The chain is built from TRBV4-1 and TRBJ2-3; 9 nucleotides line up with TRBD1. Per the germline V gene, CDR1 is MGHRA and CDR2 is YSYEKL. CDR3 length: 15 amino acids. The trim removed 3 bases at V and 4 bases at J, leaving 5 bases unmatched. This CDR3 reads CASSQDRGGPDTQYF. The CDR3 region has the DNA TGCGCCAGCAGCCAGGACAGGGGAGGGCCAGATACGCAGTATTTT.

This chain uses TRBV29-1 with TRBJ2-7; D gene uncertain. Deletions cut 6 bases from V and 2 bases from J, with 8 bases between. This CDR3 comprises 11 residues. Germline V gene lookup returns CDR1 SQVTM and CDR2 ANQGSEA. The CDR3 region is CSVRNTYEQYF. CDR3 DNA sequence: TGCAGCGTCCGAAATACCTACGAGCAGTACTTC.

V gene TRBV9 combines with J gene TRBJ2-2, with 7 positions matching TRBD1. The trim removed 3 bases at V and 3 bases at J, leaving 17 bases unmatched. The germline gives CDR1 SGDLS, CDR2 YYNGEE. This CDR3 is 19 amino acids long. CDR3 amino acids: CASSESPGQPEFYTGELFF. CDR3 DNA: TGTGCCAGCAGCGAGTCCCCGGGACAGCCAGAGTTTTACACCGGGGAGCTGTTTTTT.

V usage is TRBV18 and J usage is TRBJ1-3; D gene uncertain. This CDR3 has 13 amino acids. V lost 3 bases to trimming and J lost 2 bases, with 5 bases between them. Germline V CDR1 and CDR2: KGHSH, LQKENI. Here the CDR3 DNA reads TGTGCCAGCTCACCGGGAGCTGGAAACACCATATATTTT. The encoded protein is CASSPGAGNTIYF.

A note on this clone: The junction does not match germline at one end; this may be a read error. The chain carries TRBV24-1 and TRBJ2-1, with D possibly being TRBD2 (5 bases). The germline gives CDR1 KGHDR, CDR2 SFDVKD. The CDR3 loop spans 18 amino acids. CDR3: CATSVHRDGKTSNNEQFF. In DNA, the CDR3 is TGTGCCACCAGTGTACACCGTGACGGGAAGACCTCCAACAATGAGCAGTTCTTC.

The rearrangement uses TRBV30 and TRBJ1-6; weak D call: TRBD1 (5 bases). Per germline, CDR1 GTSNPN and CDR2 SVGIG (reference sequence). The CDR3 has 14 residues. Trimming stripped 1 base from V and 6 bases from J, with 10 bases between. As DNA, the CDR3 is TGTGCCTGGAGTGGGGACGTAATTAATTCACCCCTCCACTTT. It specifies CAWSGDVINSPLHF.

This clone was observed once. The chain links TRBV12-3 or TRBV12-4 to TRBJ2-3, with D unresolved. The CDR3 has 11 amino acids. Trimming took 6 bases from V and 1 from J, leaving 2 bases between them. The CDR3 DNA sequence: TGTGCCAGCAGCCGCACAGATACGCAGTATTTT. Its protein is CASSRTDTQYF.

The CDR3 spells CASWTGGREKLFF. CDR3 nucleotides: TGTGCCAGCTGGACAGGGGGCCGTGAAAAACTGTTTTTT. The chain combines TRBV12-3 or TRBV12-4 with TRBJ1-4, with 11 bases that match TRBD1. J lost 7 bases, V lost 8 bases, and 3 bases had no gene match. This CDR3 contains 13 residues.

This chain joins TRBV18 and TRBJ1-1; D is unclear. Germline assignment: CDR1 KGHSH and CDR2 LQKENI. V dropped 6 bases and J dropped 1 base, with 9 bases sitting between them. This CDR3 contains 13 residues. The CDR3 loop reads CASSRAANTEAFF. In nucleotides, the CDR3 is TGTGCCAGCTCTAGGGCAGCGAACACTGAAGCTTTCTTT. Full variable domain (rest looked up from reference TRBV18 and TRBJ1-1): NAGVMQNPRHLVRRRGQEARLRCSPMKGHSHVYWYRQLPEEGLKFMVYLQKENIIDESGMPKERFSAEFPKEGPSILRIQQVVRGDSAAYFCASSRAANTEAFFGQGTRLTVV.

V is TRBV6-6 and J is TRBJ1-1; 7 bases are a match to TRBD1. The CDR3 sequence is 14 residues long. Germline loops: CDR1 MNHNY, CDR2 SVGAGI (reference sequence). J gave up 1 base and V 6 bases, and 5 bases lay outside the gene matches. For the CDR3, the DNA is TGTGCCAGCAGCTGGGGGACAGCGAACACTGAAGCTTTCTTT. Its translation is CASSWGTANTEAFF.

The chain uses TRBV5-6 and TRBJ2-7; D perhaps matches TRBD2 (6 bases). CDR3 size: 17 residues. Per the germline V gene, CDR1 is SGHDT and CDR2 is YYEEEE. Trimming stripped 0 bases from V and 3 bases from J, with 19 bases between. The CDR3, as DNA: TGTGCCAGCAGCTTGGCTTTTTGGGGGGTTGATAGCTACGAGCAGTACTTC. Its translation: CASSLAFWGVDSYEQYF.

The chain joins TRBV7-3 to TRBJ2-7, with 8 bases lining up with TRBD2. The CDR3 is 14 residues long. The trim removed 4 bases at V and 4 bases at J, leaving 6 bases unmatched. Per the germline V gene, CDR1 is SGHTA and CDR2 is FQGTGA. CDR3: CASSSGLAPYEQYF. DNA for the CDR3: TGTGCCAGCAGCTCCGGACTAGCTCCATACGAGCAGTACTTC.

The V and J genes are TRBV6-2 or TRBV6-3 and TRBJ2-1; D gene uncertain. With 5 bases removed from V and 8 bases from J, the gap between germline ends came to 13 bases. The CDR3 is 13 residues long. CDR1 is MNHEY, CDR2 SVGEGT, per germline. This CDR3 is CASSQYPADEQFF. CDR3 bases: TGTGCCAGCAGTCAATACCCCGCGGATGAGCAGTTCTTC.